Listed here are 6 T cell receptor beta chains from one sample, sequenced in a study of cytotoxic CD8 clonotypes in ibrutinib-treated CLL. Generated by immunoSEQ multiplex PCR, the TCRdb table keeps only in-frame clones and is missing some. In the table there are 33,000 or so clones, nearly 50% of which are singletons. Source: PBMCs, taken before ibrutinib treatment. These receptors were obtained from a human donor with chronic lymphocytic leukemia.

The chain links TRBV4-1 to TRBJ2-7; 9 bases are shared with TRBD1. The CDR3 has 14 residues. J lost 7 bases, V lost 3 bases, and 7 bases had no gene match. In germline, CDR1 is MGHRA, CDR2 YSYEKL. In DNA form, the CDR3 reads TGCGCCAGCAGCCAGGGACAGGGAGGAGGAGAGCAGTACTTC. Encoded protein: CASSQGQGGGEQYF.

This chain links TRBV2 with TRBJ2-3, with TRBD2 matching 7 bases. The CDR3 runs to 15 residues. With V trimmed by 7 bases and J by 4 bases, 11 bases remained unmatched. Germline V gene lookup returns CDR1 SNHLY and CDR2 FYNNEI. The CDR3, as DNA: TGTGCCAGCAAAAATGGGGGGGAACTCCCAGATACGCAGTATTTT. Translated, it gives CASKNGGELPDTQYF.

The chain uses TRBV5-6 and TRBJ2-3; D not certain. Deletions cut 0 bases from V and 2 bases from J, with 10 bases between. CDR3 length: 15 residues. In germline, CDR1 is SGHDT, CDR2 YYEEEE. CDR3 in DNA: TGTGCCAGCAGCTTGGCAGGAGCCTTCACAGATACGCAGTATTTT. It specifies CASSLAGAFTDTQYF.

This chain links TRBV28 with TRBJ1-5, with TRBD1 matching over 9 bases. CDR1 MDHEN and CDR2 SYDVKM come from the germline V gene. The ends lost 5 bases at V and 7 bases at J; junction bases unmatched: 9. CDR3 length equals 15 residues. DNA of the CDR3: TGTGCCAGCAGTCCGGGACAGGGTGCCCAGCAGCCCCAGCATTTT. Translated: CASSPGQGAQQPQHF.

The rearrangement links TRBV28 to TRBJ2-5; D gene uncertain. Germline V CDR1 and CDR2: MDHEN, SYDVKM. The V gene lost 2 bases and the J gene lost 5 bases, with 12 bases spanning the gap. The CDR3 has 14 residues. The CDR3: CASSLMGLTETQYF. CDR3 sequence (DNA): TGTGCCAGCAGTTTAATGGGCCTAACGGAGACCCAGTACTTC.

This sequence joins TRBV15 and TRBJ2-1, with D perhaps TRBD1 or TRBD2 (5 bases each). The CDR3 runs 15 residues. Trimming shortened V by 1 base and J by 0 bases, and 7 bases separated the two germline ends. Germline CDR1 is LNHNV and CDR2 is YYDKDF (reference sequence). CDR3 bases: TGTGCCACCAGCAGAGGGGGGATCTCCTACAATGAGCAGTTCTTC. Protein sequence: CATSRGGISYNEQFF.